These 21 T cell receptor beta chains were all obtained from the same sample, sequenced in a study of T-cell memory formation after mild COVID-19. MiXCR, run by TCRdb on the 5' RACE reads, gives a single entry per CDR3 protein. The table shows around 200,000 distinct CDR3 sequences, with over 9.5% occurring only once. Sequencing was performed on PBMCs or a T cell subset sorted from them (not recorded which). These receptors originate from a man aged 18 to 29 who had mild COVID-19 (a few samples of this study predate the infection). Cell type and time point are not known.

This clonotype was seen only a few times. The genes are TRBV25-1 and TRBJ2-3; 7 bases map to TRBD2. Germline V gene data show CDR1 as MGHDK and CDR2 as SYGVNS. The CDR3 runs to 15 residues. V shed 1 base, J shed 1 base, and the junction held 2 bases outside the gene matches. CDR3 DNA: TGTGCCAGCAGTGAATTTGCGGGGGGCACAGATACGCAGTATTTT. Amino acids: CASSEFAGGTDTQYF.

V usage is TRBV7-2 and J usage is TRBJ1-2; tentatively, D is TRBD1 (6 bases). The V and J ends lost 2 bases and 0 bases respectively, with 16 bases between them. Germline V gene sequence: CDR1 SGHTA, CDR2 FQGNSA. The CDR3 runs 17 residues. CDR3 nucleotide sequence: TGTGCCAGCAGCTTATCCGGAGCTGACAGGCCTAACTATGGCTACACCTTC. It encodes CASSLSGADRPNYGYTF.

This chain joins TRBV12-3 or TRBV12-4 and TRBJ1-1; 7 bases line up with TRBD1. The CDR3 runs to 14 residues. The ends lost 5 bases at V and 7 bases at J; junction bases unmatched: 10. CDR3 loop: CASSQDRSSFEAFF. The CDR3 nucleotides read TGTGCCAGCAGTCAGGACAGGAGTAGCTTTGAAGCTTTCTTT.

This clonotype occurred a few times. The CDR3 spells CASSLPGVDTIYF. The CDR3 DNA follows: TGCGCCAGCAGCCTTCCTGGGGTCGACACCATATATTTT. J is TRBJ1-3 and V is TRBV5-1; D gene ambiguous. The CDR3 is made up of 13 amino acids. Germline V gene data show CDR1 as SGHRS and CDR2 as YFSETQ. The V end was cut by 4 bases, the J end by 8 bases, with 13 bases between.

The genes are TRBV12-3 or TRBV12-4 and TRBJ2-7; perhaps TRBD2 as D (5 bases). V lost 1 base and J lost 9, with 16 bases in between. The CDR3 spans 14 residues. This CDR3 is CASSLGPDRRGQYF. CDR3 DNA sequence: TGTGCCAGCAGTTTAGGTCCGGACCGACGGGGGCAGTACTTC.

A few counts support this clonotype. As DNA, the CDR3 is TGTGCCACCAGTGACACCGACAGGGCCGGTGGTGGGCAGTATTTT. Protein product: CATSDTDRAGGGQYF. This chain links TRBV24-1 with TRBJ2-3; 7 positions agree with TRBD1. CDR1 is KGHDR and CDR2 is SFDVKD in the germline V gene. V dropped 4 bases and J dropped 11; count of bases not matched to a gene: 14. The CDR3 is 15 residues long.

The chain has TRBV24-1 and TRBJ2-2; 11 bases line up with TRBD1. V trimming: 4 bases; J trimming: 6 bases; junction bases outside the gene matches: 6. This CDR3 contains 16 residues. Per the germline V gene, CDR1 is KGHDR and CDR2 is SFDVKD. The CDR3 DNA reads as TGTGCCACCAGTGACTCGGGACAGGGGGGGGCCGGGGAGCTGTTTTTT. Amino acids: CATSDSGQGGAGELFF.

This chain joins TRBV21-1 and TRBJ2-7. TRBV21-1 is an annotated pseudogene. This CDR3 comprises 14 residues. CDR3 nucleotide sequence: TGTGCCAGCAGCACTAAAGGACCGACCTACGAGCAGTACGTC. Residues: CASSTKGPTYEQYV.

This clonotype occurred a few times. The J gene is TRBJ1-2, the V gene TRBV7-2, with 7 nucleotides matching TRBD1. This CDR3 region has 14 residues. Germline V CDR1 and CDR2: SGHTA, FQGNSA. V lost 5 bases and J lost 6; bases outside the gene matches: 9. The CDR3 coding sequence is TGTGCCAGCAGCCGAAACAGGGGTCGGGATGGCTACACCTTC. Residues: CASSRNRGRDGYTF.

The J gene is TRBJ2-3, the V gene TRBV24-1; 10 bases fit TRBD2. V dropped 7 bases and J dropped 6; count of bases not matched to a gene: 9. The CDR3 covers 15 residues. Germline lookup yields CDR1 KGHDR and CDR2 SFDVKD. In nucleotides, the CDR3 is TGTGCCACCAGGTCTAGCGGGGGCTCAGGGGATACGCAGTATTTT. Residues: CATRSSGGSGDTQYF.

In its sample, this clonotype was seen a few times. V and J are TRBV12-3 or TRBV12-4 and TRBJ1-5; 11 bases line up with TRBD1. The CDR3 sequence is 16 residues long. V was clipped by 4 bases and J by 2 bases; unmatched bases: 4. CDR3 loop: CASSWDRGKRNQPQHF. CDR3 DNA sequence: TGTGCCAGCAGTTGGGACAGGGGGAAGCGCAATCAGCCCCAGCATTTT.

This clonotype was found a few times. V and J are TRBV12-5 and TRBJ2-2; perhaps TRBD1 as D (6 bases). CDR3 size: 15 residues. The germline CDR1 and CDR2 sequences are LGHNT and FRNRAP. The V end was cut by 0 bases, the J end by 5 bases, with 10 bases between. Written as DNA, the CDR3 is TGTGCTAGTGGTTTGGTACAGGGTAGGACCGGGGAGCTGTTTTTT. Its protein is CASGLVQGRTGELFF.

The chain uses TRBV7-2 and TRBJ2-5, with 8 bases matching TRBD1. The germline CDR1 and CDR2 sequences are SGHTA and FQGNSA. J was trimmed by 4 bases and V by 4 bases; bases with no gene match: 8. This CDR3 region has 15 residues. The CDR3 loop reads CASSSRTGKGETQYF. The CDR3 DNA sequence: TGTGCCAGCAGCTCCCGGACAGGGAAGGGAGAGACCCAGTACTTC.

CDR3 bases: TGCAGCGTTGAATTGGGACAGGGAGTTTGGCAGTTCTTC. Translating it yields CSVELGQGVWQFF. The J gene is TRBJ2-1, the V gene TRBV29-1; 9 bases are shared with TRBD1. Germline loops: CDR1 SQVTM, CDR2 ANQGSEA. CDR3 size: 13 residues. With V trimmed by 2 bases and J by 12 bases, 8 bases remained unmatched.

Only a few counts were recorded for this clonotype. The chain combines TRBV12-3 or TRBV12-4 with TRBJ2-1; D possibly matches TRBD1 or TRBD2 (6 bases each). CDR3 length: 15 residues. Trimming took 6 bases from V and 5 from J, leaving 17 bases between them. This chain's CDR3 is CASSLRGAGNNEQFF. The CDR3 coding sequence is TGTGCCAGCAGCCTGAGGGGGGCGGGGAACAATGAGCAGTTCTTC.

The chain combines TRBV24-1 with TRBJ2-1, with TRBD2 identical over 9 bases. The V gene end was trimmed by 2 bases and the J gene end by 5 bases; junction bases not matched to a gene: 6. The CDR3 totals 16 residues. The germline gives CDR1 KGHDR, CDR2 SFDVKD. CDR3 coding DNA: TGTGCCACCAGTGATTCGTCGGCGGGGGGGAACAATGAGCAGTTCTTC. Translated, it gives CATSDSSAGGNNEQFF.

V gene TRBV20-1 combines with J gene TRBJ1-1; 11 bases align to TRBD1. Trimming took 5 bases from V and 3 from J; bases not matched to a gene: 8. Germline V gives CDR1 DFQATT, CDR2 SNEGSKA (reference sequence). This CDR3 has 15 amino acids. The CDR3 reads CSAHPPGQGDTEAFF. The CDR3 bases are TGCAGTGCTCACCCCCCGGGACAGGGGGACACTGAAGCTTTCTTT.

This clonotype has only a few counts. The chain couples TRBV29-1 to TRBJ1-1, with a weak D call TRBD1 (5 bases). Looked up from germline, CDR1 is SQVTM and CDR2 is ANQGSEA. This CDR3 has 12 residues. V lost 6 bases to trimming and J lost 9 bases, with 17 bases between them. CDR3 loop: CSVDRSGPQAFF. The CDR3 region has the DNA TGCAGCGTGGACCGCTCGGGGCCTCAAGCTTTCTTT.

This chain connects TRBV18 to TRBJ2-2; D might be TRBD1 (5 bases). This CDR3 contains 15 residues. Germline V gene sequence: CDR1 KGHSH, CDR2 LQKENI. The ends were cut back, 5 bases at V and 3 bases at J, with 13 bases in the middle. CDR3 nucleotides: TGTGCCAGCTCATCCTTCCAGGGCGACACCGGGGAGCTGTTTTTT. It encodes CASSSFQGDTGELFF. The variable domain in full, completed from reference TRBV18 and TRBJ2-2, reads NAGVMQNPRHLVRRRGQEARLRCSPMKGHSHVYWYRQLPEEGLKFMVYLQKENIIDESGMPKERFSAEFPKEGPSILRIQQVVRGDSAAYFCASSSFQGDTGELFFGEGSRLTVL.

The J gene is TRBJ1-5, the V gene TRBV6-6; unclear D gene. V lost 5 bases to trimming and J lost 6 bases, with 8 bases between them. This CDR3 spans 12 amino acids. Germline CDR1 is MNHNY and CDR2 is SVGAGI (reference sequence). CDR3 protein: CASSTLFQPQHF. The CDR3, as DNA: TGTGCCAGCAGTACCCTGTTTCAGCCCCAGCATTTT.

A few counts support this clonotype. The chain has TRBV2 and TRBJ1-6; tentatively, D is TRBD1 (6 bases). The germline V and J ends were trimmed by 1 base and 7 bases, with 11 bases remaining between them. The CDR3 is made up of 15 amino acids. Germline CDR1 is SNHLY and CDR2 is FYNNEI. In DNA form, the CDR3 reads TGTGCCAGCAGTGAAGTACAGGGAAGGAATTCACCCCTCCACTTT. It specifies CASSEVQGRNSPLHF.